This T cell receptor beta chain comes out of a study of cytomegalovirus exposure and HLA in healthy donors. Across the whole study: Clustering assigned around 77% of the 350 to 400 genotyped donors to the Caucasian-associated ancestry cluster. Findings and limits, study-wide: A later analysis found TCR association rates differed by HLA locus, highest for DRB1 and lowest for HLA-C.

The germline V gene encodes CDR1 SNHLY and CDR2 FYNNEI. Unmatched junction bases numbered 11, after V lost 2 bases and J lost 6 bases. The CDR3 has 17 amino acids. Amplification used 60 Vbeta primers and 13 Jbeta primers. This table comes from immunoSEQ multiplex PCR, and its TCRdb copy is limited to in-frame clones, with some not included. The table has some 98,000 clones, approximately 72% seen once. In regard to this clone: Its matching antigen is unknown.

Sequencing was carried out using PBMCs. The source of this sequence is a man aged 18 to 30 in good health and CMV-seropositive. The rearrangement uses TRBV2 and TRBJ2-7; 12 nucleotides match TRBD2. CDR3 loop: CASSERASGGADFEQYF. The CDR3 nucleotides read TGTGCCAGCAGTGAAAGAGCTAGCGGGGGGGCGGACTTCGAGCAGTACTTC. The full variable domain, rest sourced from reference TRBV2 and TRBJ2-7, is EPEVTQTPSHQVTQMGQEVILRCVPISNHLYFYWYRQILGQKVEFLVSFYNNEISEKSEIFDDQFSVERPDGSNFTLKIRSTKLEDSAMYFCASSERASGGADFEQYFGPGTRLTVT.